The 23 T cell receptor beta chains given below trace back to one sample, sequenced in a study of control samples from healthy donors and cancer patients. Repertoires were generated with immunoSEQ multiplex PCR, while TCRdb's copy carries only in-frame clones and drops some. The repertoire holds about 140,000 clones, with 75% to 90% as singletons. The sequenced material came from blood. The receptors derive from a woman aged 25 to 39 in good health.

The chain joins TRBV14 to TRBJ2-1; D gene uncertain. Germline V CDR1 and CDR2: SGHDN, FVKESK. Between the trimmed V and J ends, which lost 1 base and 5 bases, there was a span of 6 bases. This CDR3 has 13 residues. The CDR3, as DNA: TGTGCCAGCAGCCAAGGCCTGAACAATGAGCAGTTCTTC. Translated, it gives CASSQGLNNEQFF.

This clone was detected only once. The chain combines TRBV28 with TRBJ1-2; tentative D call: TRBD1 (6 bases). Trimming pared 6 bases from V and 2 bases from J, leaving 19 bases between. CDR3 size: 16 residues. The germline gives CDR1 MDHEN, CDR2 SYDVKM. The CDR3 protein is CASRGELGAVNYGYTF. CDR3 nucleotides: TGTGCCAGCAGAGGGGAACTGGGGGCCGTGAACTATGGCTACACCTTC.

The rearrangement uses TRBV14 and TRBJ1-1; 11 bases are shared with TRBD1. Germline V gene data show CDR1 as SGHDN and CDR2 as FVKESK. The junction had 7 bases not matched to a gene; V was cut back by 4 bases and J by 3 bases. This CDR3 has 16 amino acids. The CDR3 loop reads CASSRTGGIGDTEAFF. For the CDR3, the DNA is TGTGCCAGCAGCCGGACAGGGGGCATTGGGGACACTGAAGCTTTCTTT.

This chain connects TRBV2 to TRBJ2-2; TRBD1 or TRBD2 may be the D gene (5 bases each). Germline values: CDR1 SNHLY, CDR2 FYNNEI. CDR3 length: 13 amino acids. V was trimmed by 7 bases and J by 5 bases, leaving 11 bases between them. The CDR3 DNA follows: TGTGCCAGCAAGCAGGGCGGGACCGGGGAGCTGTTTTTT. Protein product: CASKQGGTGELFF.

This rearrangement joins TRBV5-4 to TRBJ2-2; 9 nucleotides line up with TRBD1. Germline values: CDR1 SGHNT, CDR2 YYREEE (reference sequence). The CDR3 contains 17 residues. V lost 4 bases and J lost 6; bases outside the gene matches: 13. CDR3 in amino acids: CASSRIRDRELAGELFF. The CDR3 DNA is TGTGCCAGCAGCCGAATCCGGGACAGGGAACTGGCCGGGGAGCTGTTTTTT.

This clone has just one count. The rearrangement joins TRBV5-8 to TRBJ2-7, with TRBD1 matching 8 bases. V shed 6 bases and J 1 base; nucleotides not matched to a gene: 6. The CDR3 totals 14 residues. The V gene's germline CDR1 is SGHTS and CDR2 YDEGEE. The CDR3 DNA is TGTGCCAGCACTCGACAGGGGTCGTCCTACGAGCAGTACTTC. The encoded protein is CASTRQGSSYEQYF.

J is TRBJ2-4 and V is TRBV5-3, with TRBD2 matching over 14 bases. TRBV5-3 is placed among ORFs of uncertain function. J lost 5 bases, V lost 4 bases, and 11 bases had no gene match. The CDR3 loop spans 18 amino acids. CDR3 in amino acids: CARSRPGLAGDEENIQYF. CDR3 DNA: TGTGCCAGAAGCCGACCGGGACTAGCGGGAGATGAAGAAAACATTCAGTACTTC.

The DNA of the CDR3 is TGTGCCAGCAACCCAACGACAGGGGGCTTTACTGAAGCTTTCTTT. This sequence encodes CASNPTTGGFTEAFF. This sequence joins TRBV2 and TRBJ1-1; 10 nucleotides agree with TRBD1. The length of the CDR3 is 15 residues. V was pared by 7 bases and J by 5 bases, with 10 bases of the junction left unmatched. The germline V gene encodes CDR1 SNHLY and CDR2 FYNNEI.

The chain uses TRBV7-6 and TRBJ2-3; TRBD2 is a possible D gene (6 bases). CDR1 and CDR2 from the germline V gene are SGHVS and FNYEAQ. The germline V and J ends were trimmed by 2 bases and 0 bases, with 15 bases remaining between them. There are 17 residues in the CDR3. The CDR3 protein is CASSLLGRGVSTDTQYF. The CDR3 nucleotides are TGTGCCAGCAGCTTATTGGGCCGCGGGGTTAGCACAGATACGCAGTATTTT.

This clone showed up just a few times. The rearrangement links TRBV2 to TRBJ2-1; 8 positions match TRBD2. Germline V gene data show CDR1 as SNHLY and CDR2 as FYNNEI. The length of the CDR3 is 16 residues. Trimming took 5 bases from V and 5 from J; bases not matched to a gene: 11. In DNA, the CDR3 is TGTGCCAGCAGTTCCGACTGGGCGGGAGGAAACAATGAGCAGTTCTTC. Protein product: CASSSDWAGGNNEQFF.

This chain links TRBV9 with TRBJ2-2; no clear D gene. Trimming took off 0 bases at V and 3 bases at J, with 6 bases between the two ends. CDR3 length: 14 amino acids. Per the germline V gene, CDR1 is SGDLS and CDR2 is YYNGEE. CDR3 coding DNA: TGTGCCAGCAGCGTAGGAGGAGACACCGGGGAGCTGTTTTTT. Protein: CASSVGGDTGELFF.

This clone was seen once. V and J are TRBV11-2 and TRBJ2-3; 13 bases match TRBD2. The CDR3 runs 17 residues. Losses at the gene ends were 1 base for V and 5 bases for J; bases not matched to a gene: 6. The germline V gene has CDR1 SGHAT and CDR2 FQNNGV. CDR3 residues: CASSLGTSGRAVDTQYF. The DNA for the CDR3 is TGTGCCAGCAGCTTAGGAACTAGCGGGAGGGCCGTAGATACGCAGTATTTT.

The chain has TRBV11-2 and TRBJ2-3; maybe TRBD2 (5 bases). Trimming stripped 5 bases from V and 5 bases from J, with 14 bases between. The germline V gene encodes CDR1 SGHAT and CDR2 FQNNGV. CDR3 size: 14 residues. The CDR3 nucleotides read TGTGCCAGCAGCCGGGGAGTGACGGGAGATACGCAGTATTTT. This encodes CASSRGVTGDTQYF. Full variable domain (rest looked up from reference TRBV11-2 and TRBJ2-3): EAGVAQSPRYKIIEKRQSVAFWCNPISGHATLYWYQQILGQGPKLLIQFQNNGVVDDSQLPKDRFSAERLKGVDSTLKIQPAKLEDSAVYLCASSRGVTGDTQYFGPGTRLTVL.

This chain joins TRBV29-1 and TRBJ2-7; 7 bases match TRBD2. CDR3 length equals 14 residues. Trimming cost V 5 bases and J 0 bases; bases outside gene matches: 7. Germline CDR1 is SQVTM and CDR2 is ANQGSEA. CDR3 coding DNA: TGCAGCGTTAGGCTAGCGGCGAGCTCCTACGAGCAGTACTTC. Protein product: CSVRLAASSYEQYF.

The CDR3 DNA is TGTGCCAGCAGCCCGAAGTGGGGGCTAGGAGAGACCCAGTACTTC. Encoded protein: CASSPKWGLGETQYF. J is TRBJ2-5 and V is TRBV5-6, with D tentatively TRBD1 (6 bases). Germline loops: CDR1 SGHDT, CDR2 YYEEEE. V lost 4 bases and J lost 4, with 17 bases in between. CDR3 size: 15 residues.

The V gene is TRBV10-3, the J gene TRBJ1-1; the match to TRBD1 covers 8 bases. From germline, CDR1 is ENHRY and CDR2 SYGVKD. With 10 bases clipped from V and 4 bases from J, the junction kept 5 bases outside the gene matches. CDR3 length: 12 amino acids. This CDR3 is CATTGVSTEAFF. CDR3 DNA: TGTGCCACGACAGGGGTAAGCACTGAAGCTTTCTTT.

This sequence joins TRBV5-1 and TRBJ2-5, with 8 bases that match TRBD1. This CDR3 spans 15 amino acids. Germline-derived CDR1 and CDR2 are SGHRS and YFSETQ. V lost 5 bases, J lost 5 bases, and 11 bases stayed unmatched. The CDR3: CASRAFQGAVETQYF. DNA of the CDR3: TGCGCCAGCAGAGCATTTCAGGGGGCTGTCGAGACCCAGTACTTC.

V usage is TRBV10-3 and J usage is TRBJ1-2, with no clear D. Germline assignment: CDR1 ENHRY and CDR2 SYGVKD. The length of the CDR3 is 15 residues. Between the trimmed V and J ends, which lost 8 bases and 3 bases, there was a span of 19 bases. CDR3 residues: CAIRNNPGSDYGYTF. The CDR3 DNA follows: TGTGCCATCCGTAACAACCCGGGGTCGGACTATGGCTACACCTTC.

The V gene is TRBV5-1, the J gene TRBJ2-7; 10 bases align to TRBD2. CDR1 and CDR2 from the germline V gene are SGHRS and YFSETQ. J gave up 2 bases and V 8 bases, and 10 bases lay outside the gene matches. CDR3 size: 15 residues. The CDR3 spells CARSVGLAAPYEQYF. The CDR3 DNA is TGCGCCAGAAGTGTTGGACTAGCGGCACCCTACGAGCAGTACTTC. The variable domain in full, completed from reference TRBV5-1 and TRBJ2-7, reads KAGVTQTPRYLIKTRGQQVTLSCSPISGHRSVSWYQQTPGQGLQFLFEYFSETQRNKGNFPGRFSGRQFSNSRSEMNVSTLELGDSALYLCARSVGLAAPYEQYFGPGTRLTVT.

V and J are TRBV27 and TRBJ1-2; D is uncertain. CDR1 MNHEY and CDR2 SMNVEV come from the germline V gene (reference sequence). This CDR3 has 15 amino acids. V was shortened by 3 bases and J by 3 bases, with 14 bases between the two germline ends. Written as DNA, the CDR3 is TGTGCCAGCAGTTTCTTGCCCGGTGTGGACTATGGCTACACCTTC. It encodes CASSFLPGVDYGYTF.

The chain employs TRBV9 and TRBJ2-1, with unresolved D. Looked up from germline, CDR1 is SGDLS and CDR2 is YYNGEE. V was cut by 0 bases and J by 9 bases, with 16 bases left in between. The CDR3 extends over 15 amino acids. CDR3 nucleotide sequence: TGTGCCAGCAGCGTAGAGTCTACCGTTGGTAGTGAGCAGTTCTTC. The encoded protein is CASSVESTVGSEQFF. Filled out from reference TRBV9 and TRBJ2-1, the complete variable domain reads DSGVTQTPKHLITATGQRVTLRCSPRSGDLSVYWYQQSLDQGLQFLIQYYNGEERAKGNILERFSAQQFPDLHSELNLSSLELGDSALYFCASSVESTVGSEQFFGPGTRLTVL.

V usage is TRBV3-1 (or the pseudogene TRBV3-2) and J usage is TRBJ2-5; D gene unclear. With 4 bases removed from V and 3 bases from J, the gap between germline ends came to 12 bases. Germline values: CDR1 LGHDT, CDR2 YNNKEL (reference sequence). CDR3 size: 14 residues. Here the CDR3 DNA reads TGTGCCAGCAGCCTCGGAAGGGTAAAAGAGACCCAGTACTTC. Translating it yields CASSLGRVKETQYF.

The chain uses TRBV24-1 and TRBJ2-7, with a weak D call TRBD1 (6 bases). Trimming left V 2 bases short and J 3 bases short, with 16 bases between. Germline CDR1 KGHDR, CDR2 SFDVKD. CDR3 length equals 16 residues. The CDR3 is CATSDSGQRNLYEQYF. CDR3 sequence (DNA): TGTGCCACCAGTGATTCCGGACAGCGAAACCTCTACGAGCAGTACTTC.